The 15 T cell receptor beta chains in this list originate from one sample, sequenced in a study of blood T cell repertoires in COVID-19. Clones were read by immunoSEQ multiplex PCR, and TCRdb kept only the in-frame ones, dropping some. The sample contains fewer than 350,000 clones, about 88% of which appear only once. Sequencing was carried out using PBMCs or T cells enriched from blood (not recorded which). The receptors shown here come from a woman aged 25-40 years who had been exposed to COVID-19.

The chain has TRBV28 and TRBJ2-7; tentative D call: TRBD2 (6 bases). Germline loops: CDR1 MDHEN, CDR2 SYDVKM. V dropped 5 bases and J dropped 7 bases, with 12 bases sitting between them. The CDR3 is made up of 12 amino acids. The DNA for the CDR3 is TGTGCCAGCAGTCCGCGGGACTGGGAGCAGTACTTC. Translated, it gives CASSPRDWEQYF.

The chain recombines TRBV23-1 with TRBJ2-2; TRBD1 agrees at 8 bases. TRBV23-1 belongs to the ORF category, with a function that is uncertain. This CDR3 contains 16 residues. With V trimmed by 2 bases and J by 3 bases, 5 bases remained unmatched. CDR3 in DNA: TGCGCCAGCAGTCAACCGGGACAGGACCACACCGGGGAGCTGTTTTTT. It is translated as CASSQPGQDHTGELFF.

The V call is TRBV7-6, the J call TRBJ2-2; 10 positions agree with TRBD2. Unmatched junction bases numbered 9, after V lost 5 bases and J lost 0 bases. This CDR3 contains 18 residues. Germline values: CDR1 SGHVS, CDR2 FNYEAQ. For the CDR3, the DNA is TGTGCCAGCAGCCCGGGACTAGCGCGGCGATCGAACACCGGGGAGCTGTTTTTT. It specifies CASSPGLARRSNTGELFF.

The chain recombines TRBV5-6 with TRBJ2-7; the match to TRBD1 covers 9 bases. The length of the CDR3 is 16 residues. V was clipped by 4 bases and J by 5 bases; unmatched bases: 13. Germline assignment: CDR1 SGHDT and CDR2 YYEEEE. CDR3 loop: CASSLLPGTGPDEQYF. The CDR3 DNA sequence: TGTGCCAGCAGCCTCCTCCCCGGGACAGGGCCTGACGAGCAGTACTTC.

CDR3 in amino acids: CASKWTTGAREQYF. The CDR3 DNA reads TGCGCCAGCAAGTGGACGACAGGGGCGAGGGAGCAGTACTTC. The chain joins TRBV5-1 to TRBJ2-7; 8 positions match TRBD1. Per the germline V gene, CDR1 is SGHRS and CDR2 is YFSETQ. There are 14 residues in the CDR3. V gave up 6 bases and J gave up 7 bases; unmatched junction bases: 12.

The CDR3 nucleotides are TGCGCCAGCAGCCCGGGACAGGAAGGAGGCTACACCTTC. This sequence encodes CASSPGQEGGYTF. V gene TRBV4-1 combines with J gene TRBJ1-2, with TRBD1 matching 8 bases. The CDR3 spans 13 residues. Losses at the gene ends were 4 bases for V and 8 bases for J; bases not matched to a gene: 6. Germline loops: CDR1 MGHRA, CDR2 YSYEKL.

This chain links TRBV7-2 with TRBJ1-1; D is ambiguous. The V gene lost 2 bases and the J gene lost 4 bases, with 11 bases spanning the gap. CDR3 size: 14 residues. Germline V gene data show CDR1 as SGHTA and CDR2 as FQGNSA. The CDR3 loop reads CASSLSVSSTEAFF. The CDR3 region has the DNA TGTGCCAGCAGCTTAAGTGTGAGTAGCACTGAAGCTTTCTTT.

The chain is built from TRBV5-1 and TRBJ2-7; 10 nucleotides line up with TRBD2. V gave up 0 bases and J gave up 4 bases; unmatched junction bases: 7. This CDR3 has 16 residues. The germline V gene has CDR1 SGHRS and CDR2 YFSETQ. CDR3 residues: CASSLGASGSIYEQYF. Here the CDR3 DNA reads TGCGCCAGCAGCTTGGGGGCTAGCGGGAGTATATACGAGCAGTACTTC. Full variable domain (rest looked up from reference TRBV5-1 and TRBJ2-7): KAGVTQTPRYLIKTRGQQVTLSCSPISGHRSVSWYQQTPGQGLQFLFEYFSETQRNKGNFPGRFSGRQFSNSRSEMNVSTLELGDSALYLCASSLGASGSIYEQYFGPGTRLTVT.

This chain connects TRBV19 to TRBJ1-5; 7 nucleotides agree with TRBD1. Trimming cost V 1 base and J 0 bases; bases outside gene matches: 6. CDR1 is LNHDA, CDR2 SQIVND, per germline (reference sequence). This CDR3 spans 17 amino acids. The CDR3 loop is CASSIGTGGYSNQPQHF. CDR3 DNA sequence: TGTGCCAGTAGTATAGGGACAGGCGGTTATAGCAATCAGCCCCAGCATTTT.

This chain links TRBV7-2 with TRBJ2-7, with a weak D call TRBD2 (5 bases). CDR1 is SGHTA and CDR2 is FQGNSA in the germline V gene. V dropped 4 bases and J dropped 5 bases, with 12 bases sitting between them. The length of the CDR3 is 13 residues. DNA for the CDR3: TGTGCCAGCAGCTCGAGGGTAGCGCACGAGCAGTACTTC. Its protein product is CASSSRVAHEQYF.

This chain joins TRBV4-2 and TRBJ2-2; no reliable D call. CDR1 LGHNA and CDR2 YNFKEQ come from the germline V gene. V lost 1 base to trimming and J lost 2 bases, with 14 bases between them. The CDR3 runs to 17 residues. The CDR3 spells CASSQVRGELNTGELFF. The DNA for the CDR3 is TGTGCCAGCAGCCAAGTTCGCGGAGAGCTAAACACCGGGGAGCTGTTTTTT.

This clone came up a few times. The V call is TRBV15, the J call TRBJ2-7; D is possibly TRBD2 (5 bases). Trimming took 4 bases from V and 6 from J, leaving 13 bases between them. CDR1 and CDR2 from the germline V gene are LNHNV and YYDKDF (reference sequence). The CDR3 loop spans 13 amino acids. This CDR3 reads CATSIRGGLEQYF. In DNA, the CDR3 is TGTGCCACCAGCATTCGGGGTGGGCTCGAGCAGTACTTC.

This clone was observed once. The V and J genes are TRBV10-3 and TRBJ1-1; D ambiguous. Between the trimmed V and J ends, which lost 1 base and 2 bases, there was a span of 14 bases. This CDR3 is built from 16 residues. In germline, CDR1 is ENHRY, CDR2 SYGVKD. The CDR3 sequence is CAISEYGGRVNTEAFF. CDR3 coding DNA: TGTGCCATCAGTGAGTATGGTGGGCGAGTAAACACTGAAGCTTTCTTT.

The genes are TRBV27 and TRBJ2-2; 9 positions agree with TRBD1. This CDR3 is 15 amino acids long. V dropped 4 bases and J dropped 6; count of bases not matched to a gene: 6. Looked up from germline, CDR1 is MNHEY and CDR2 is SMNVEV (reference sequence). CDR3 nucleotide sequence: TGTGCCAGCAGTTACGGACAGGGGTTGGCCGGGGAGCTGTTTTTT. Translating gives CASSYGQGLAGELFF.

The chain carries TRBV5-1 and TRBJ1-5, with D perhaps matching TRBD1 (6 bases). V shed 0 bases and J shed 7 bases, with 17 bases lying between them. The V gene's germline CDR1 is SGHRS and CDR2 YFSETQ. The length of the CDR3 is 16 residues. The CDR3, as DNA: TGCGCCAGCAGCTTGGAGGGGGTGTTTCCAGACCAGCCCCAGCATTTT. Translating it yields CASSLEGVFPDQPQHF.